Below are 5 T cell receptor beta chains sequenced from a single sample in a study of cytomegalovirus exposure and HLA in healthy donors. PCR employed 60 Vbeta and 13 Jbeta primers. The method was immunoSEQ multiplex PCR; TCRdb's version includes in-frame clones alone and lacks a portion of them. The sample lists roughly 180,000 clones; over 70% were seen once. The source material was PBMCs. These receptors originate from a male donor in good health and CMV-seronegative.

The chain combines TRBV29-1 with TRBJ2-1; TRBD1 agrees at 11 bases. Germline V gene sequence: CDR1 SQVTM, CDR2 ANQGSEA. V dropped 1 base and J dropped 9; count of bases not matched to a gene: 8. There are 15 residues in the CDR3. Here the CDR3 reads CSVEGDRGVFVEQFF. In DNA form, the CDR3 reads TGCAGCGTTGAAGGGGACAGGGGGGTTTTTGTTGAGCAGTTCTTC.

CDR3 residues: CAWGAGRPPLHF. The CDR3 coding sequence is TGTGCCTGGGGGGCAGGGAGGCCACCCCTCCACTTT. The V call is TRBV30, the J call TRBJ1-6; TRBD1 is a possible D gene (5 bases). V shed 5 bases and J shed 11 bases, with 13 bases lying between them. The CDR3 has 12 amino acids. The germline CDR1 and CDR2 sequences are GTSNPN and SVGIG (reference sequence).

The chain combines TRBV6-5 with TRBJ2-2; the match to TRBD1 covers 10 bases. There are 15 residues in the CDR3. The junction had 6 bases not matched to a gene; V was cut back by 5 bases and J by 6 bases. Germline CDR1 reads MNHEY; CDR2 reads SVGAGI. The CDR3 sequence is CASSVTGGAPGELFF. The CDR3 DNA reads TGTGCCAGCAGTGTGACAGGGGGCGCCCCCGGGGAGCTGTTTTTT.

The sample holds one count of this clone. V is TRBV6-6 and J is TRBJ1-2; D may be TRBD1 (6 bases). The CDR3 runs 15 residues. Trimming left V 2 bases short and J 0 bases short, with 10 bases between. Per the germline V gene, CDR1 is MNHNY and CDR2 is SVGAGI (reference sequence). The CDR3 loop is CASSYGTQANYGYTF. For the CDR3, the DNA is TGTGCCAGCAGTTACGGGACACAAGCTAACTATGGCTACACCTTC.

The gene calls are TRBV6-5 and TRBJ1-4; TRBD1 matches 7 bases. Germline trimming cut 6 bases from V and 5 bases from J; bases unmatched to any gene: 9. In germline, CDR1 is MNHEY, CDR2 SVGAGI. The CDR3 length is 15 residues. The CDR3 region is CASSLSGTANEKLFF. CDR3 DNA: TGTGCCAGCAGCCTATCCGGGACAGCAAATGAAAAACTGTTTTTT.